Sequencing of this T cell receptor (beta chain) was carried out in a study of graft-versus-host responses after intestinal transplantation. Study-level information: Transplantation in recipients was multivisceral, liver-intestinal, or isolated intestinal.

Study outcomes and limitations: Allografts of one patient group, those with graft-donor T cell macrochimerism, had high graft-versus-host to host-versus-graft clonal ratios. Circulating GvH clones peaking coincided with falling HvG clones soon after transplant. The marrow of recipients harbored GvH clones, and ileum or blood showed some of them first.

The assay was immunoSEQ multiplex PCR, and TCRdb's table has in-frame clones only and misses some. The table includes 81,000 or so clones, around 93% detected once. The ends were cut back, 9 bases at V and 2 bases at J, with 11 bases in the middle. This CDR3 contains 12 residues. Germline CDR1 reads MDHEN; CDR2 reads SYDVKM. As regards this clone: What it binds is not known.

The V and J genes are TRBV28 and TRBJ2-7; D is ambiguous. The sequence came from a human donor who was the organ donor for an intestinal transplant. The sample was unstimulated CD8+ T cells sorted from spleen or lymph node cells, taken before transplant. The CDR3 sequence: CASCYATYEQYF. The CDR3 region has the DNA TGTGCCAGTTGCTACGCGACCTACGAGCAGTACTTC.